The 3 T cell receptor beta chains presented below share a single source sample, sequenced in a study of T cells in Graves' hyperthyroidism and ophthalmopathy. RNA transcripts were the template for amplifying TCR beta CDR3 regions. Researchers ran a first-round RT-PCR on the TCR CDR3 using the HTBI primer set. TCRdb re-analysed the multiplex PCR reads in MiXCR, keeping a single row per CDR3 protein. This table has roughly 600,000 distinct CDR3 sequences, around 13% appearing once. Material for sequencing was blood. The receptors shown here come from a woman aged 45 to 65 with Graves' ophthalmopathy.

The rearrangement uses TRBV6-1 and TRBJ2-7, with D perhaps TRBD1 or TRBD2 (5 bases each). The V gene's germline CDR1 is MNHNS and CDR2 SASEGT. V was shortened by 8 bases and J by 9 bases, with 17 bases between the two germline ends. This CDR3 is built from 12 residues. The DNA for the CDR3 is TGTGCCAGCGGAGTTGAAAGGGGAGTGCAGTACTTC. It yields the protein CASGVERGVQYF.

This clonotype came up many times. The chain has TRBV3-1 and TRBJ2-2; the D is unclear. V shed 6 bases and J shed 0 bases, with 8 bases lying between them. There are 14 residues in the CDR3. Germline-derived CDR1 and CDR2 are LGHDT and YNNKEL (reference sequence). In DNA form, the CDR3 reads TGTGCCAGCAGACGGAAAACGAACACCGGGGAGCTGTTTTTT. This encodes CASRRKTNTGELFF.

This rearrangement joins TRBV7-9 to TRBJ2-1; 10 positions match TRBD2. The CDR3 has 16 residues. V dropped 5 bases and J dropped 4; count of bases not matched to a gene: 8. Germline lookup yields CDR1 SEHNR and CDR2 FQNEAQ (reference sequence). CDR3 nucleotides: TGTGCCAGCAGCCCCGGACTAGCGGAACATTACAATGAGCAGTTCTTC. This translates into CASSPGLAEHYNEQFF.